Described below is a single T cell receptor beta chain sequence and its context. As yet, its antigen is unknown. The record originates from a study of cytomegalovirus exposure and HLA in healthy donors. About the research overall: There were fewer than 130 million unique TCR beta sequences, drawn from 150 million to 200 million T cells, in an earlier analysis.

Amplification used 60 Vbeta primers and 13 Jbeta primers. The table came from immunoSEQ multiplex PCR; TCRdb's copy has only in-frame clones and leaves some out. Of some 60,000 clones listed, about 85% are singletons. The CDR3 is made up of 14 amino acids. V lost 7 bases, J lost 2 bases, and 6 bases stayed unmatched. Germline CDR1 and CDR2: LNHDA and SQIVND (reference sequence). Sampled while nominally healthy, donors likely had unrecorded immune exposures. Broader study findings: Among TCR beta chains of equal frequency, HLA-associated ones were more clonally expanded in a later analysis. In all likelihood, a cluster of highly shared sequence variants was a sequencing artifact.

This chain links TRBV19 with TRBJ2-7; 9 nucleotides agree with TRBD1. What was sequenced was PBMCs. This receptor was obtained from a female donor in good health and CMV-seronegative. CDR3 protein: CASTSGTGPYEQYF. The CDR3 region has the DNA TGTGCCAGTACCTCCGGGACAGGGCCCTACGAGCAGTACTTC.